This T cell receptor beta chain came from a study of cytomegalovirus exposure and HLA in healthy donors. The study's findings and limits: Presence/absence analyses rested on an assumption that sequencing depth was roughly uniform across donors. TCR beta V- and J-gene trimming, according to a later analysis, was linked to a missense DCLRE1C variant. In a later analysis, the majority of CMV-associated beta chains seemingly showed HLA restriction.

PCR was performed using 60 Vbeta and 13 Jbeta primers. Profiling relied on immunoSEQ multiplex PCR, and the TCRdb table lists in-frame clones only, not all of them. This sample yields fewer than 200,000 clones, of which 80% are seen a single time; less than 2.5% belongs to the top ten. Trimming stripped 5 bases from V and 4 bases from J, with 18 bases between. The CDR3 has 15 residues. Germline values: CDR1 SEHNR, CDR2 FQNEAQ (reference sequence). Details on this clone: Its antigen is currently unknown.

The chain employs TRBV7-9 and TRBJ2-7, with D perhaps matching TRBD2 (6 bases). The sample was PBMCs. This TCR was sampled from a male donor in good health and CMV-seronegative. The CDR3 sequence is CASSPRGGSAYEQYF. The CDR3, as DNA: TGTGCCAGCAGCCCCCGTGGAGGGTCCGCGTACGAGCAGTACTTC.